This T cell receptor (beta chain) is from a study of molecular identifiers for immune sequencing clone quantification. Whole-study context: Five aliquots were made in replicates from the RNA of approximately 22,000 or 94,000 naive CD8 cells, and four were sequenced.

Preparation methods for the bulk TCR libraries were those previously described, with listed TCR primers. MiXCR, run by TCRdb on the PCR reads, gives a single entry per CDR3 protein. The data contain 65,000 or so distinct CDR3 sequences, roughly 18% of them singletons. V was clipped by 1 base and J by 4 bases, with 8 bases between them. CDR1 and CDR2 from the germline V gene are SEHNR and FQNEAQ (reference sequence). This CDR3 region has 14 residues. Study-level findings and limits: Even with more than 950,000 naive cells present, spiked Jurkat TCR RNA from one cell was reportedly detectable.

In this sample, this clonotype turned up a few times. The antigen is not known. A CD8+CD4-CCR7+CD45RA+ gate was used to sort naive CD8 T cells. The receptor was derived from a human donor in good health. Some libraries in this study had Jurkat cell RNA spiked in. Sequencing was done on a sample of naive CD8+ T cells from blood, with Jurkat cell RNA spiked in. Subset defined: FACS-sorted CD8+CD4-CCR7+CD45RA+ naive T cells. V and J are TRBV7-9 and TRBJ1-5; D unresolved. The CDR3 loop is CASSLVASNQPQHF. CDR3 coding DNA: TGTGCCAGCAGCTTAGTTGCGAGTAATCAGCCCCAGCATTTT.